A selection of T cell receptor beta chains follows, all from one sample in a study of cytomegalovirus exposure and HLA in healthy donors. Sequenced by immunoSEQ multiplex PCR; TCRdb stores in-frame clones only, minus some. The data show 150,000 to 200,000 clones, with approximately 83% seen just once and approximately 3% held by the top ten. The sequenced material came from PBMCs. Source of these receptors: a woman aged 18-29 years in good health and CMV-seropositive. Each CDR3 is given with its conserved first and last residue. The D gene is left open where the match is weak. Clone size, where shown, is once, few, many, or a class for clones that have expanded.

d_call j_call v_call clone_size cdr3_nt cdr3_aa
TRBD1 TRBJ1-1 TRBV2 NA TGTGCCAGCAAGTTCAGGGGGCCCATGAACACTGAAGCTTTCTTT CASKFRGPMNTEAFF
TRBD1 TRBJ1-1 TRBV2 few TGTGCCAGCGCAGGGGGCCCTGAAGCTTTCTTT CASAGGPEAFF
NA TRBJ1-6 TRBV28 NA TGTGCCAGCAGTTTAAGGGGTTCCTATAATTCACCCCTCCACTTT CASSLRGSYNSPLHF
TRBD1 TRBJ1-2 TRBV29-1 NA TGCAGCGTCCCTAGACAGGGGGCCCACCTTGGCTACACCTTC CSVPRQGAHLGYTF
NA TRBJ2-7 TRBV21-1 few TGTGCCAGCAGCAAACAATACGAGCAGTACTTC CASSKQYEQYF
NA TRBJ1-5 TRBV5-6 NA TGTGCCAGCAGCTTGTTTTACGGGAATAGCAATCAGCCCCAGCATTTT CASSLFYGNSNQPQHF
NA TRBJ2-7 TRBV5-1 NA TGCGCCAGCAGCTTGGCCTTGGAGGCCTACGAGCAGTACTTC CASSLALEAYEQYF
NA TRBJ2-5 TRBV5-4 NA TGTGCCAGCAGTCATATGGTTGGGGGCGGGGAGACCCAGTACTTC CASSHMVGGGETQYF
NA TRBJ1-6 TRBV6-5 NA TGTGCCAGCAGCCGTACAGAGTATAATTCACCCCTCCACTTT CASSRTEYNSPLHF
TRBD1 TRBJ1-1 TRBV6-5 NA TGTGCCAGCAACGAGAATATAATTCAGGGGGCTGAAGCTTTCTTT CASNENIIQGAEAFF
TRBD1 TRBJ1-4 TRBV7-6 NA TGTGCCAGCAGCCTCAACAGGGGTGAAAAACTGTTTTTT CASSLNRGEKLFF
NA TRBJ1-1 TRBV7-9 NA TGTGCCAGCAGCTACCTACAGGCGAACACTGAAGCTTTCTTT CASSYLQANTEAFF
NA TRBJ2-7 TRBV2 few TGTGCCAGCAGTGCACCGGGCTACGAGCAGTACTTC CASSAPGYEQYF
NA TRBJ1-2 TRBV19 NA TGTGCCAGTAGTTTATACTACAGGCTTGGAAACTATGGCTACACCTTC CASSLYYRLGNYGYTF
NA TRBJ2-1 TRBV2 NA TGTGCCAGCAGCGAAGATATTGAGCAGTTCTTC CASSEDIEQFF
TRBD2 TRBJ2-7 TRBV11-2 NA TGTGCCAGCAGGCCCTTAGGCGGGGGGCCTCCCTACGAGCAGTACTTC CASRPLGGGPPYEQYF
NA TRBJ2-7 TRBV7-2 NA TGTGCCAGCAGCTTAGCCCCGAGATACTACGAGCAGTACTTC CASSLAPRYYEQYF
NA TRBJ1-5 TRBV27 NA TGTGCCAGCATCCTCCAGCATTTT CASILQHF
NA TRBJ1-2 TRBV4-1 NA TGCGCCAGCAGCTCCCCGACCAAGGGGAACTATGGCTACACCTTC CASSSPTKGNYGYTF
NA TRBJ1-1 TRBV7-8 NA TGTGCCAGCAGCCGCCTTCCGGGAGGCGGGAAAGCTTTCTTT CASSRLPGGGKAFF
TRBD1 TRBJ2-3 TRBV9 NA TGTGCCAGCAGCGAGGGGGCCGGGGTTGGCACAGATACGCAGTATTTT CASSEGAGVGTDTQYF
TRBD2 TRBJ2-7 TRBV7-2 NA TGTGCCAGCAGCTTAGCTAGCGGGGGGGCCCCCTACGAGCAGTACTTC CASSLASGGAPYEQYF
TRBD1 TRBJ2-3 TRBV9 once TGTGCCAGCAGCGCGACAGGGAGTGGTAAGGATACGCAGTATTTT CASSATGSGKDTQYF
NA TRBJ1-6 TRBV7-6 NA TGTGCCAGCAGCTTAGAGCTTGGTTCACCCCTCCACTTT CASSLELGSPLHF
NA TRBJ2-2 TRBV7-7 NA TGTGCCAGCAGCCAAGACAGTACCGGGGAGCTGTTTTTT CASSQDSTGELFF
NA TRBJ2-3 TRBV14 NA TGTGCCAGCAGTGATATTGGTCAGGGTTCAGATACGCAGTATTTT CASSDIGQGSDTQYF
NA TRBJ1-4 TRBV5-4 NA TGTGCCAGCAGCCCCGAAGGGGGAATGAAAAAACTGTTTTTT CASSPEGGMKKLFF
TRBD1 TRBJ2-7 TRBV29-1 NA TGCAGCGTTGAGGGACAGGGGGCCGAAAACTACGAGCAGTACTTC CSVEGQGAENYEQYF
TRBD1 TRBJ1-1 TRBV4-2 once TGTGCCAGCAGCCAATTACGCGGGCAGGGGGCGAACACTGAAGCTTTCTTT CASSQLRGQGANTEAFF
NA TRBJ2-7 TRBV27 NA TGTGCCAGCAGTTTATCGGAGCGGTACGAGCAGTACTTC CASSLSERYEQYF
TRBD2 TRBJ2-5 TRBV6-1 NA TGTGCCAGCAGTGGCCCCAGCCTTAGCGGGGGGGCGGAGACCCAGTACTTC CASSGPSLSGGAETQYF
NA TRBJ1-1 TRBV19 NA TGTGCCAGCCAAACAGGTATCACTGAAGCTTTCTTT CASQTGITEAFF